This T cell receptor (beta chain) was obtained from a study of cytomegalovirus exposure and HLA in healthy donors. Study-wide results and caveats: Later analysis demonstrated an association between a missense DCLRE1C variant and TCR beta V- and J-gene trimming.

The PCR contained 60 Vbeta and 13 Jbeta primers. Using immunoSEQ multiplex PCR, the repertoire was profiled, and TCRdb retains in-frame clones only, with some absent. The profile shows roughly 200,000 clones, around 83% of them singletons. This clone was seen a single time. What it binds is not known. Trimming removed 5 bases from V and 0 bases from J, with 16 bases in between. The CDR3 extends over 17 amino acids. Germline values: CDR1 SNHLY, CDR2 FYNNEI. This TCR came from a man in his forties in good health and CMV-seropositive. Sequencing was performed on PBMCs. The genes are TRBV2 and TRBJ1-4; no clear D gene. The CDR3 region is CASSSQALVATNEKLFF. The CDR3, as DNA: TGTGCCAGCAGTTCGCAGGCCTTAGTTGCAACTAATGAAAAACTGTTTTTT.